These T cell receptor beta chains were read from a single sample in a study of shared clonotypes between healthy human individuals. Method: immunoSEQ multiplex PCR; TCRdb's copy keeps in-frame clones and lacks some. The data contain millions of clones, roughly 94% of them singletons. Sequences were obtained from naive CD8+ T cells sorted from blood. The receptors shown here come from a man between 18 and 29 years old in good health. Each CDR3 is given with its conserved first and last residue. Each record gives: V gene, J gene, clone size, CDR3 length, D gene, CDR3 protein, CDR3 DNA. The D gene is left open where the match is weak. Clone size is shown for a subset of rows, as once, few, many or a class of expanded clone.

TRBV7-9	TRBJ2-3	NA	16	TRBD2	CASSYGTSGGADTQYF	TGTGCCAGCAGCTATGGGACTAGCGGGGGAGCAGATACGCAGTATTTT
TRBV9	TRBJ2-1	NA	13	NA	CASSVGVNNEQFF	TGTGCCAGCAGCGTAGGGGTAAACAATGAGCAGTTCTTC
TRBV27	TRBJ2-7	NA	13	NA	CASSSRDGDEQYF	TGTGCCAGCAGTTCCAGGGACGGAGACGAGCAGTACTTC
TRBV9	TRBJ2-3	NA	17	TRBD2	CASSAPRSGEGIDTQYF	TGTGCCAGCAGCGCCCCGCGTAGCGGGGAAGGGATTGATACGCAGTATTTT
TRBV5-1	TRBJ1-1	NA	18	TRBD1	CASSLNMGAGGLNTEAFF	TGCGCCAGCAGCTTGAATATGGGAGCAGGGGGTTTGAACACTGAAGCTTTCTTT
TRBV7-2	TRBJ2-1	NA	14	NA	CASSPGPSYNEQFF	TGTGCCAGCAGCCCCGGACCGTCCTACAATGAGCAGTTCTTC
TRBV27	TRBJ2-7	NA	16	TRBD1	CASSFGTGTGSGEQYF	TGTGCCAGCAGTTTTGGCACCGGGACAGGGTCGGGCGAGCAGTACTTC
TRBV11-1	TRBJ2-5	once	14	NA	CASSTWGREETQYF	TGTGCCAGCAGCACTTGGGGCAGGGAAGAGACCCAGTACTTC
TRBV30	TRBJ2-7	NA	14	NA	CAWRVTGSAYEQYF	TGTGCCTGGAGGGTGACGGGATCGGCCTACGAGCAGTACTTC
TRBV5-6	TRBJ2-1	NA	13	NA	CASSLAGPQEQFF	TGTGCCAGCAGCTTGGCCGGACCCCAGGAGCAGTTCTTC
TRBV9	TRBJ2-5	NA	14	NA	CASSVGWGRETQYF	TGTGCCAGCAGCGTAGGGTGGGGAAGGGAGACCCAGTACTTC
TRBV19	TRBJ1-5	NA	16	TRBD1	CASSIAGTVVNQPQHF	TGTGCCAGTAGTATAGCCGGGACAGTAGTCAATCAGCCCCAGCATTTT
TRBV9	TRBJ2-1	NA	13	NA	CASGRDRYNEQFF	TGTGCCAGCGGCCGGGACCGTTACAATGAGCAGTTCTTC
TRBV7-6	TRBJ2-3	NA	14	TRBD2	CASSPAAGMDTQYF	TGTGCCAGCAGCCCCGCAGCGGGGATGGATACGCAGTATTTT
TRBV4-1	TRBJ2-3	NA	15	TRBD2	CASSQDGGDGDTQYF	TGCGCCAGCAGCCAAGATGGGGGGGATGGAGATACGCAGTATTTT
TRBV7-2	TRBJ2-1	NA	15	NA	CASSTLDGAYNEQFF	TGTGCCAGCAGCACACTAGATGGAGCCTACAATGAGCAGTTCTTC
TRBV27	TRBJ2-3	NA	15	NA	CASSLLAGATDTQYF	TGTGCCAGCAGTTTACTGGCGGGGGCCACAGATACGCAGTATTTT
TRBV5-1	TRBJ2-5	NA	11	NA	CALQGRETQYF	TGCGCCTTACAGGGCCGAGAGACCCAGTACTTC
TRBV7-9	TRBJ1-4	NA	12	NA	CASSLIEAKLFF	TGTGCCAGCAGCTTAATCGAAGCGAAACTGTTTTTT
TRBV7-9	TRBJ1-1	NA	13	NA	CASSPGPNTEAFF	TGTGCCAGCAGCCCCGGACCGAACACTGAAGCTTTCTTT
TRBV19	TRBJ2-5	NA	12	NA	CASGQFTETQYF	TGTGCCAGCGGACAGTTCACCGAGACCCAGTACTTC
TRBV4-3	TRBJ2-1	NA	15	TRBD1	CASSQESQGEREQFF	TGCGCCAGCAGCCAAGAGTCGCAGGGGGAACGTGAGCAGTTCTTC
TRBV9	TRBJ2-1	NA	16	NA	CASSVDRGSSYNEQFF	TGTGCCAGCAGCGTAGATCGGGGGAGCTCCTACAATGAGCAGTTCTTC
TRBV6-1	TRBJ2-7	NA	15	TRBD1	CASSGTGQGFEEQYF	TGTGCCAGCAGTGGTACGGGACAGGGTTTTGAAGAGCAGTACTTC
TRBV4-3	TRBJ2-5	NA	15	NA	CASSQSGDSAETQYF	TGCGCCAGCAGCCAATCCGGCGACAGCGCGGAGACCCAGTACTTC
TRBV2	TRBJ2-1	NA	15	NA	CASSHGTFSYNEQFF	TGTGCCAGCAGCCACGGGACGTTCTCCTACAATGAGCAGTTCTTC
TRBV27	TRBJ2-1	NA	18	NA	CASSLQQVTPSSYNEQFF	TGTGCCAGCAGTTTACAACAGGTGACCCCAAGCTCCTACAATGAGCAGTTCTTC
TRBV4-1	TRBJ1-1	NA	15	NA	CASSQEYAAQTEAFF	TGCGCCAGCAGCCAAGAGTATGCAGCCCAGACTGAAGCTTTCTTT
TRBV4-2	TRBJ2-3	NA	16	TRBD2	CASSQESSGSTDTQYF	TGTGCCAGCAGCCAAGAGAGTAGCGGGAGCACAGATACGCAGTATTTT
TRBV27	TRBJ2-3	NA	12	NA	CASQDYTDTQYF	TGTGCCAGCCAAGACTACACAGATACGCAGTATTTT
TRBV6-1	TRBJ2-7	NA	13	NA	CASSEYRDYEQYF	TGTGCCAGCAGTGAATACAGGGACTACGAGCAGTACTTC
TRBV4-3	TRBJ1-1	NA	15	NA	CASSQEGHLNTEAFF	TGCGCCAGCAGCCAAGAGGGACACCTGAACACTGAAGCTTTCTTT
TRBV6-5	TRBJ2-5	NA	13	NA	CASSYSGQETQYF	TGTGCCAGCAGTTATTCGGGACAAGAGACCCAGTACTTC
TRBV18	TRBJ2-5	NA	13	TRBD1	CASSPTGEETQYF	TGTGCCAGCTCACCTACAGGGGAGGAGACCCAGTACTTC
TRBV28	TRBJ2-7	NA	16	NA	CASSSPPAEISYEQYF	TGTGCCAGCAGTTCCCCTCCAGCGGAGATTTCCTACGAGCAGTACTTC
TRBV6-1	TRBJ2-7	NA	13	NA	CASCPSASYEQYF	TGTGCCAGCTGCCCTAGCGCCTCCTACGAGCAGTACTTC
TRBV7-9	TRBJ2-1	NA	16	TRBD2	CASSLESTSAYNEQFF	TGTGCCAGCAGCTTAGAGTCGACTAGCGCTTACAATGAGCAGTTCTTC
TRBV9	TRBJ2-7	NA	14	TRBD1	CASSFGQGSYEQYF	TGTGCCAGCAGCTTCGGACAGGGGTCCTACGAGCAGTACTTC
TRBV27	TRBJ1-5	once	14	NA	CASSLVGGARPQHF	TGTGCCAGCAGTTTAGTTGGGGGCGCTAGGCCCCAGCATTTT
TRBV30	TRBJ1-1	NA	11	NA	CAWEGQSEAFF	TGTGCCTGGGAAGGACAGTCTGAAGCTTTCTTT
TRBV5-1	TRBJ1-4	NA	13	NA	CASSFEPLEKLFF	TGCGCCAGCAGCTTCGAGCCCTTGGAAAAACTGTTTTTT
TRBV7-6	TRBJ2-2	NA	17	NA	CASSLGYPPAGTGELFF	TGTGCCAGCAGCTTAGGGTATCCACCAGCCGGGACCGGGGAGCTGTTTTTT
TRBV5-3	TRBJ1-5	NA	14	NA	CARSLVAAYQPQHF	TGTGCCAGAAGCTTGGTGGCAGCCTATCAGCCCCAGCATTTT
TRBV5-4	TRBJ1-5	NA	13	TRBD1	CASSWDSDQPQHF	TGTGCCAGCAGCTGGGACAGTGATCAGCCCCAGCATTTT
TRBV5-1	TRBJ2-1	NA	16	NA	CASSSPDGSPYNEQFF	TGCGCCAGCAGCTCCCCGGACGGGAGCCCCTACAATGAGCAGTTCTTC
TRBV7-9	TRBJ2-2	NA	15	TRBD1	CASSPGTGGTGELFF	TGTGCCAGCAGCCCCGGGACAGGGGGCACCGGGGAGCTGTTTTTT
TRBV7-3	TRBJ2-7	NA	17	TRBD1	CASSLPLVSWTGDEQYF	TGTGCCAGCAGCTTACCCTTAGTGAGTTGGACAGGGGACGAGCAGTACTTC
TRBV5-6	TRBJ1-6	NA	14	TRBD1	CASSPGGDNSPLHF	TGTGCCAGCAGCCCAGGGGGCGATAATTCACCCCTCCACTTT
TRBV4-1	TRBJ2-3	NA	16	TRBD2	CASSQGTSGVTDTQYF	TGCGCCAGCAGCCAGGGGACTAGCGGGGTTACAGATACGCAGTATTTT
TRBV15	TRBJ1-6	NA	15	TRBD1	CATSRATGKNSPLHF	TGTGCCACCAGCAGGGCGACAGGGAAGAATTCACCCCTCCACTTT
TRBV4-3	TRBJ2-7	NA	15	TRBD1	CASSEGTGGSYEQYF	TGCGCCAGCAGCGAAGGCACAGGGGGGTCCTACGAGCAGTACTTC
TRBV10-1	TRBJ2-5	NA	15	NA	CASSDAGTKAETQYF	TGCGCCAGCAGTGACGCCGGGACAAAGGCAGAGACCCAGTACTTC
TRBV27	TRBJ1-6	NA	16	NA	CASPGQSSSYNSPLHF	TGTGCCAGCCCCGGACAGTCAAGCTCCTATAATTCACCCCTCCACTTT